A single sample is the source of the 26 T cell receptor beta chains below, sequenced in a study of T cell responses to AZD1222 COVID-19 vaccine. Clones were read by immunoSEQ multiplex PCR, and TCRdb kept only the in-frame ones, dropping some. Of about 140,000 clones detected, 92% appear once; the ten largest clones hold about 3.7%. This specimen was peripheral blood, taken 28 days after the second AZD1222 dose. The source of these receptors is an adult who received the AZD1222 COVID-19 vaccine.

This sequence joins TRBV2 and TRBJ1-2; D remains unclear. This CDR3 region has 13 residues. Trimming took 5 bases from V and 4 from J, leaving 11 bases between them. From germline, CDR1 is SNHLY and CDR2 FYNNEI. CDR3 in amino acids: CASSRRSGYGYTF. The CDR3 DNA is TGTGCCAGCAGTAGACGAAGTGGCTATGGCTACACCTTC.

This clone was seen a handful of times. This chain uses TRBV5-1 with TRBJ1-6; D not resolved. Trimming cost V 2 bases and J 7 bases, with 10 bases left between them. The germline gives CDR1 SGHRS, CDR2 YFSETQ. The CDR3 loop spans 14 amino acids. CDR3 protein: CASSFTGSNSPLHF. Written as DNA, the CDR3 is TGCGCCAGCAGCTTTACCGGGTCCAATTCACCCCTCCACTTT.

The V and J genes are TRBV19 and TRBJ2-2; a weak D match, TRBD2 (6 bases). The CDR3 runs to 15 residues. Trimming removed 2 bases at V and 5 bases at J, with 12 bases between. Germline V CDR1 and CDR2: LNHDA, SQIVND (reference sequence). CDR3 residues: CASSIPGLITGELFF. The CDR3 nucleotides are TGTGCCAGTAGTATACCGGGACTCATAACCGGGGAGCTGTTTTTT.

This sequence joins TRBV7-9 and TRBJ2-5; weak D call: TRBD2 (6 bases). Germline V gene data show CDR1 as SEHNR and CDR2 as FQNEAQ (reference sequence). The CDR3 length is 14 residues. V lost 6 bases and J 3 bases, leaving 14 bases between the germline ends. The CDR3 loop is CASRGGSGKETQYF. The CDR3 DNA follows: TGTGCCAGCAGGGGGGGATCGGGAAAAGAGACCCAGTACTTC.

This rearrangement joins TRBV6-5 to TRBJ2-2; D uncertain. The CDR3 spans 14 residues. Between the trimmed V and J ends, which lost 7 bases and 6 bases, there was a span of 15 bases. Looked up from germline, CDR1 is MNHEY and CDR2 is SVGAGI. As DNA, the CDR3 is TGTGCCAGCACCCGAGGAAGTTTTTCCGGGGAGCTGTTTTTT. Encoded protein: CASTRGSFSGELFF.

The rearrangement links TRBV28 to TRBJ2-1, with D possibly being TRBD1 (6 bases). With 5 bases removed from V and 4 bases from J, the gap between germline ends came to 6 bases. Germline V CDR1 and CDR2: MDHEN, SYDVKM. There are 12 residues in the CDR3. This CDR3 reads CASSQGYNEQFF. The CDR3 bases are TGTGCCAGCAGTCAGGGGTACAATGAGCAGTTCTTC.

The chain combines TRBV6-1 with TRBJ1-3, with D unclear. Germline loops: CDR1 MNHNS, CDR2 SASEGT. The CDR3 spans 15 residues. The V end was cut by 2 bases, the J end by 0 bases, with 8 bases between. The CDR3 DNA follows: TGTGCCAGCAGTGAAAGGGTCTACTCTGGAAACACCATATATTTT. Protein product: CASSERVYSGNTIYF.

This chain uses TRBV7-9 with TRBJ1-3; D is ambiguous. The CDR3 is made up of 14 amino acids. Germline V gene sequence: CDR1 SEHNR, CDR2 FQNEAQ (reference sequence). Trimming removed 0 bases from V and 4 bases from J, with 7 bases in between. The DNA for the CDR3 is TGTGCCAGCAGCTTAGCCCCGGAAGGAAACACCATATATTTT. Translating it yields CASSLAPEGNTIYF. The complete variable domain, with remaining parts taken from reference TRBV7-9 and TRBJ1-3, reads DTGVSQNPRHKITKRGQNVTFRCDPISEHNRLYWYRQTLGQGPEFLTYFQNEAQLEKSRLLSDRFSAERPKGSFSTLEIQRTEQGDSAMYLCASSLAPEGNTIYFGEGSWLTVV.

The V call is TRBV19, the J call TRBJ1-5; D possibly corresponds to TRBD1 (5 bases). Trimming stripped 2 bases from V and 5 bases from J, with 19 bases between. The CDR3 runs 17 residues. In germline, CDR1 is LNHDA, CDR2 SQIVND (reference sequence). The CDR3 DNA reads TGTGCCAGTAGTATAACGAATGGTCGCCGGGGCGATCAGCCCCAGCATTTT. Amino acid sequence: CASSITNGRRGDQPQHF. The whole variable domain, filled in from reference TRBV19 and TRBJ1-5, reads DGGITQSPKYLFRKEGQNVTLSCEQNLNHDAMYWYRQDPGQGLRLIYYSQIVNDFQKGDIAEGYSVSREKKESFPLTVTSAQKNPTAFYLCASSITNGRRGDQPQHFGDGTRLSIL.

The gene calls are TRBV6-5 and TRBJ2-1, with a tentative D call TRBD1 (6 bases). The CDR3 runs 15 residues. V lost 6 bases and J 0 bases, leaving 12 bases between the germline ends. Germline CDR1 and CDR2: MNHEY and SVGAGI. CDR3: CASSLTGSSYNEQFF. The CDR3 DNA follows: TGTGCCAGCAGCCTTACAGGGAGCTCCTACAATGAGCAGTTCTTC.

The chain recombines TRBV18 with TRBJ1-1; tentative D call: TRBD1 (5 bases). There are 13 residues in the CDR3. The V end was cut by 3 bases, the J end by 4 bases, with 9 bases between. Germline CDR1 and CDR2: KGHSH and LQKENI. CDR3 region: CASSPVGGTEAFF. The DNA of the CDR3 is TGTGCCAGCTCACCGGTCGGGGGCACTGAAGCTTTCTTT. The full variable domain, completed using reference TRBV18 and TRBJ1-1, is NAGVMQNPRHLVRRRGQEARLRCSPMKGHSHVYWYRQLPEEGLKFMVYLQKENIIDESGMPKERFSAEFPKEGPSILRIQQVVRGDSAAYFCASSPVGGTEAFFGQGTRLTVV.

The chain uses TRBV2 and TRBJ1-1, with D maybe TRBD1 (5 bases). Trimming took 2 bases from V and 10 from J, leaving 11 bases between them. This CDR3 region has 12 residues. Germline CDR1 and CDR2: SNHLY and FYNNEI. The CDR3 DNA reads as TGTGCCAGCAGTGAATTCCGGGGGGTAGCTTTCTTT. Protein: CASSEFRGVAFF. The variable domain in full, completed from reference TRBV2 and TRBJ1-1, reads EPEVTQTPSHQVTQMGQEVILRCVPISNHLYFYWYRQILGQKVEFLVSFYNNEISEKSEIFDDQFSVERPDGSNFTLKIRSTKLEDSAMYFCASSEFRGVAFFGQGTRLTVV.

The rearrangement uses TRBV5-1 and TRBJ2-3; 7 bases map to TRBD2. Trimming took 4 bases from V and 4 from J; bases not matched to a gene: 12. CDR3 length equals 16 residues. Germline CDR1 and CDR2: SGHRS and YFSETQ. CDR3 region: CASSPRVAGDPDTQYF. The DNA of the CDR3 is TGCGCCAGCAGCCCCCGCGTTGCGGGAGATCCAGATACGCAGTATTTT.

The genes are TRBV2 and TRBJ1-5; D not certain. The germline CDR1 and CDR2 sequences are SNHLY and FYNNEI. V shed 4 bases and J shed 3 bases, with 16 bases lying between them. The CDR3 is made up of 16 amino acids. As DNA, the CDR3 is TGTGCCAGCAGTGCGTTTTTGGGGAATCACAATCAGCCCCAGCATTTT. Residues: CASSAFLGNHNQPQHF.

The V call is TRBV27, the J call TRBJ1-1, with 8 bases identical to TRBD1. Germline CDR1 is MNHEY and CDR2 is SMNVEV (reference sequence). V was pared by 5 bases and J by 8 bases, with 7 bases of the junction left unmatched. The CDR3 spans 13 residues. CDR3 sequence: CASSRRQGLEAFF. In DNA form, the CDR3 reads TGTGCCAGCAGTCGAAGACAGGGGTTGGAAGCTTTCTTT.

The V and J genes are TRBV2 and TRBJ1-1; D not certain. V gave up 4 bases and J gave up 5 bases, with 11 bases separating them. The CDR3 sequence is 13 residues long. Germline-derived CDR1 and CDR2 are SNHLY and FYNNEI. In DNA form, the CDR3 reads TGTGCCAGCAGTGTGGAAGGAGGGACTGAAGCTTTCTTT. Its protein product is CASSVEGGTEAFF.

The chain is built from TRBV7-8 and TRBJ2-1; 16 nucleotides agree with TRBD2. CDR3 size: 17 residues. In germline, CDR1 is SGHVS, CDR2 FQNEAQ. V lost 4 bases, J lost 7 bases, and 7 bases stayed unmatched. This CDR3 is CASSSPGTSGRGNEQFF. In DNA, the CDR3 is TGTGCCAGCAGCTCCCCCGGGACTAGCGGGAGGGGTAATGAGCAGTTCTTC.

V is TRBV29-1 and J is TRBJ2-2; TRBD1 agrees at 7 bases. CDR3 length: 14 residues. Germline loops: CDR1 SQVTM, CDR2 ANQGSEA. Germline trimming cut 5 bases from V and 5 bases from J; bases unmatched to any gene: 8. CDR3 sequence reads: CSVRQGRSTGELFF. CDR3 nucleotide sequence: TGCAGCGTTAGACAGGGAAGGAGTACCGGGGAGCTGTTTTTT.

In this sample, this clone turned up a few times. V usage is TRBV27 and J usage is TRBJ1-2; 9 nucleotides agree with TRBD1. J gave up 4 bases and V 3 bases, and 3 bases lay outside the gene matches. Per germline, CDR1 MNHEY and CDR2 SMNVEV (reference sequence). The CDR3 spans 14 residues. The CDR3 sequence is CASSFGTGLYGYTF. The CDR3 nucleotides read TGTGCCAGCAGTTTCGGGACAGGGCTCTATGGCTACACCTTC.

CDR3 in DNA: TGTGCCAGCAGTTTAAGGGGAGGCTATGGCTACACCTTC. This codes for CASSLRGGYGYTF. The chain couples TRBV12-3 or TRBV12-4 to TRBJ1-2; D perhaps matches TRBD1 (5 bases). Trimming took off 2 bases at V and 4 bases at J, with 8 bases between the two ends. The CDR3 covers 13 residues.

The CDR3 DNA is TGTGCCAGCAGCGTAGATGGGTTGAGCAATCAGCCCCAGCATTTT. Translating gives CASSVDGLSNQPQHF. The chain employs TRBV9 and TRBJ1-5, with no clear D. Trimming removed 0 bases from V and 1 base from J, with 8 bases in between. The CDR3 contains 15 residues. Germline V gene sequence: CDR1 SGDLS, CDR2 YYNGEE.

Comment on this clone: Its ends do not fully match the called genes, so a read error is possible. The chain has TRBV4-1 and TRBJ2-1; TRBD2 matches at 10 bases. This CDR3 spans 17 amino acids. The germline gives CDR1 MGHRA, CDR2 YSYEKL. CDR3 loop: CARSRRETSGRYNEQFF. As DNA, the CDR3 is TGCGCCCGCAGCCGACGAGAGACTAGCGGGCGATACAATGAGCAGTTCTTC.

The chain has TRBV6-5 and TRBJ1-4; 9 bases are shared with TRBD1. This CDR3 has 14 amino acids. Unmatched junction bases numbered 3, after V lost 6 bases and J lost 4 bases. CDR1 and CDR2 from the germline V gene are MNHEY and SVGAGI. CDR3 in DNA: TGTGCCAGCAGCCGGGACAGGGTTAATGAAAAACTGTTTTTT. It encodes CASSRDRVNEKLFF.

The CDR3 DNA follows: TGTGCCAGCAGTGAAGCCCAGACAGGCACCGGGGAGCTGTTTTTT. It is translated as CASSEAQTGTGELFF. The rearrangement links TRBV6-1 to TRBJ2-2, with a tentative D call TRBD1 (6 bases). The CDR3 is 15 amino acids. Germline CDR1 MNHNS, CDR2 SASEGT. V lost 0 bases and J lost 4, with 9 bases in between.

This chain joins TRBV5-4 and TRBJ2-5; TRBD2 is a possible D gene (5 bases). V was cut by 0 bases and J by 2 bases, with 8 bases left in between. The CDR3 has 14 amino acids. Germline assignment: CDR1 SGHNT and CDR2 YYREEE (reference sequence). The CDR3 nucleotides are TGTGCCAGCAGCTTGGAGGCGGGTCAAGAGACCCAGTACTTC. It is translated as CASSLEAGQETQYF.

The chain recombines TRBV23-1 with TRBJ2-7; weak D call: TRBD2 (5 bases). TRBV23-1 is annotated as an ORF whose role is uncertain. V dropped 1 base and J dropped 6 bases, with 16 bases sitting between them. The CDR3 consists of 15 residues. CDR3: CASSQCGFLSLEQYF. CDR3 in DNA: TGCGCCAGCAGTCAATGCGGGTTCCTTTCCCTCGAGCAGTACTTC.